These 32 T cell receptor beta chains were all obtained from the same sample, sequenced in a study of blood T cell repertoires in COVID-19. Produced via immunoSEQ multiplex PCR; TCRdb's table is partial and in-frame only. The sample lists 45,000 to 55,000 clones, 80% to 85% occurring once. Sequencing input: peripheral blood. The receptors come from a man between 50 and 59 years old with acute or convalescent COVID-19.

V and J are TRBV11-2 and TRBJ2-3; the D gene is possibly TRBD2 (7 bases). Trimming removed 1 base at V and 2 bases at J, with 16 bases between. CDR1 SGHAT and CDR2 FQNNGV come from the germline V gene. This CDR3 is 17 amino acids long. In DNA form, the CDR3 reads TGTGCCAGCAGCTTAGTCTTTGGCGGGGGCTACACAGATACGCAGTATTTT. Residues: CASSLVFGGGYTDTQYF.

This clone was seen just once. The chain has TRBV11-2 and TRBJ2-1, with D perhaps TRBD2 (6 bases). The CDR3 consists of 14 residues. V lost 0 bases to trimming and J lost 9 bases, with 12 bases between them. Germline loops: CDR1 SGHAT, CDR2 FQNNGV. The CDR3 region is CASSLDSGVSEQFF. CDR3 DNA sequence: TGTGCCAGCAGCTTAGATTCGGGGGTGAGTGAGCAGTTCTTC.

The V and J genes are TRBV27 and TRBJ2-7, with 10 bases aligning to TRBD1. The germline V gene encodes CDR1 MNHEY and CDR2 SMNVEV (reference sequence). The CDR3 consists of 15 residues. The J segment lost 6 bases and the V segment lost 2 bases, leaving 7 bases of the junction unmatched. For the CDR3, the DNA is TGTGCCAGCAGTTTAAAAGGGACAGGGGCGATCGAGCAGTACTTC. As protein: CASSLKGTGAIEQYF.

J is TRBJ2-1 and V is TRBV3-1 (or the pseudogene TRBV3-2); 8 bases align to TRBD2. V shed 4 bases and J 9 bases; nucleotides not matched to a gene: 8. Germline CDR1 LGHDT, CDR2 YNNKEL (reference sequence). The CDR3 totals 14 residues. CDR3: CASSLSRGGSEQFF. The CDR3, as DNA: TGTGCCAGCAGCCTTTCTCGGGGGGGCAGTGAGCAGTTCTTC.

This chain connects TRBV5-4 to TRBJ2-7; 7 positions agree with TRBD1. V was clipped by 2 bases and J by 3 bases; unmatched bases: 8. CDR3 length equals 15 residues. Looked up from germline, CDR1 is SGHNT and CDR2 is YYREEE (reference sequence). Here the CDR3 reads CASSFQQGSGYEQYF. CDR3 nucleotides: TGTGCCAGCAGCTTCCAACAGGGGTCTGGCTACGAGCAGTACTTC.

This chain joins TRBV6-5 and TRBJ1-5, with 8 nucleotides matching TRBD1. CDR3 size: 14 residues. Germline-derived CDR1 and CDR2 are MNHEY and SVGAGI. Unmatched junction bases numbered 4, after V lost 2 bases and J lost 7 bases. The CDR3 spells CASSYGTGEQPQHF. CDR3 coding DNA: TGTGCCAGCAGTTACGGGACAGGAGAGCAGCCCCAGCATTTT.

V and J are TRBV27 and TRBJ2-1; D possibly corresponds to TRBD2 (5 bases). The ends were cut back, 4 bases at V and 3 bases at J, with 13 bases in the middle. This CDR3 spans 15 amino acids. Per germline, CDR1 MNHEY and CDR2 SMNVEV (reference sequence). The CDR3 sequence is CASSYIGRVYNEQFF. DNA for the CDR3: TGTGCCAGCAGTTATATAGGGCGGGTCTACAATGAGCAGTTCTTC.

The rearrangement uses TRBV30 and TRBJ2-1, with 8 bases lining up with TRBD2. The CDR3 runs 15 residues. The ends lost 2 bases at V and 2 bases at J; junction bases unmatched: 5. Germline V CDR1 and CDR2: GTSNPN, SVGIG (reference sequence). The chain's CDR3 is CAWSPGLVTYNEQFF. DNA for the CDR3: TGTGCCTGGAGTCCGGGACTAGTAACCTACAATGAGCAGTTCTTC. Full variable domain (outside the CDR3, taken from reference TRBV30 and TRBJ2-1): SQTIHQWPATLVQPVGSPLSLECTVEGTSNPNLYWYRQAAGRGLQLLFYSVGIGQISSEVPQNLSASRPQDRQFILSSKKLLLSDSGFYLCAWSPGLVTYNEQFFGPGTRLTVL.

The chain uses TRBV19 and TRBJ1-2, with D perhaps matching TRBD1 (5 bases). Trimming shortened V by 9 bases and J by 1 base, and 15 bases separated the two germline ends. The CDR3 totals 14 residues. Germline CDR1 is LNHDA and CDR2 is SQIVND (reference sequence). CDR3 region: CASAQQVYNYGYTF. The CDR3 nucleotides read TGTGCCAGCGCGCAACAGGTCTATAACTATGGCTACACCTTC.

The chain couples TRBV3-1 (or the pseudogene TRBV3-2) to TRBJ2-2; maybe TRBD1 (5 bases). The germline gives CDR1 LGHDT, CDR2 YNNKEL (reference sequence). V was cut by 1 base and J by 0 bases, with 6 bases left in between. The CDR3 is made up of 15 amino acids. The DNA for the CDR3 is TGTGCCAGCAGCCAAGCAGGGACGAACACCGGGGAGCTGTTTTTT. Translated: CASSQAGTNTGELFF.

The rearrangement uses TRBV19 and TRBJ2-2, with 7 bases matching TRBD1. V lost 6 bases and J lost 5; bases outside the gene matches: 12. There are 16 residues in the CDR3. In germline, CDR1 is LNHDA, CDR2 SQIVND (reference sequence). CDR3: CASRREQGVRTGELFF. The CDR3 nucleotides read TGTGCCAGTAGAAGAGAGCAGGGGGTACGGACCGGGGAGCTGTTTTTT.

This rearrangement joins TRBV28 to TRBJ2-3; 9 bases match TRBD2. V lost 6 bases to trimming and J lost 0 bases; unmatched junction nucleotides: 10. The CDR3 is made up of 17 amino acids. Per the germline V gene, CDR1 is MDHEN and CDR2 is SYDVKM. For the CDR3, the DNA is TGTGCCAGCAGGCTACTAGCGGGTACTACTAGCACAGATACGCAGTATTTT. It translates to CASRLLAGTTSTDTQYF.

The CDR3, as DNA: TGTGCCAGCAGCGTCACAGGGGATCACTACGAGCAGTACTTC. Its translation is CASSVTGDHYEQYF. This sequence joins TRBV9 and TRBJ2-7, with 7 positions matching TRBD1. V was clipped by 2 bases and J by 3 bases; unmatched bases: 5. This CDR3 comprises 14 residues. Germline assignment: CDR1 SGDLS and CDR2 YYNGEE.

The chain joins TRBV6-1 to TRBJ1-1; D possibly corresponds to TRBD1 (5 bases). CDR1 is MNHNS, CDR2 SASEGT, per germline. CDR3 length: 14 amino acids. V gave up 0 bases and J gave up 4 bases, with 9 bases separating them. CDR3 sequence reads: CASSEAWGGTEAFF. The CDR3 region has the DNA TGTGCCAGCAGTGAAGCTTGGGGGGGCACTGAAGCTTTCTTT.

The chain links TRBV7-9 to TRBJ2-5; D may be TRBD2 (5 bases). Trimming took 5 bases from V and 5 from J, leaving 12 bases between them. Germline values: CDR1 SEHNR, CDR2 FQNEAQ (reference sequence). The CDR3 loop spans 13 amino acids. In nucleotides, the CDR3 is TGTGCCAGCAGCCCTGGACTTTTGGAGACCCAGTACTTC. This codes for CASSPGLLETQYF.

The chain joins TRBV7-8 to TRBJ2-1, with 8 bases identical to TRBD2. V dropped 6 bases and J dropped 7; count of bases not matched to a gene: 8. This CDR3 has 14 amino acids. The germline V gene encodes CDR1 SGHVS and CDR2 FQNEAQ. The CDR3: CASRITSGLNEQFF. CDR3 DNA: TGTGCCAGCAGAATAACTAGCGGCCTTAATGAGCAGTTCTTC. The whole variable domain, remainder taken from reference TRBV7-8 and TRBJ2-1, is GAGVSQSPRYKVAKRGQDVALRCDPISGHVSLFWYQQALGQGPEFLTYFQNEAQLDKSGLPSDRFFAERPEGSVSTLKIQRTQQEDSAVYLCASRITSGLNEQFFGPGTRLTVL.

The chain couples TRBV11-2 to TRBJ1-5; the D is unclear. The CDR3 has 14 amino acids. Per the germline V gene, CDR1 is SGHAT and CDR2 is FQNNGV. The ends were cut back, 0 bases at V and 6 bases at J, with 9 bases in the middle. CDR3 DNA: TGTGCCAGCAGCTTAGATGCGGGTTTTCAGCCCCAGCATTTT. Translation: CASSLDAGFQPQHF. The full variable domain, with the rest looked up from reference TRBV11-2 and TRBJ1-5, is EAGVAQSPRYKIIEKRQSVAFWCNPISGHATLYWYQQILGQGPKLLIQFQNNGVVDDSQLPKDRFSAERLKGVDSTLKIQPAKLEDSAVYLCASSLDAGFQPQHFGDGTRLSIL.

This clone was counted a single time. J is TRBJ1-1 and V is TRBV30; D possibly corresponds to TRBD1 (5 bases). The CDR3 is 13 amino acids. V shed 3 bases and J shed 3 bases, with 11 bases lying between them. Germline V gene lookup returns CDR1 GTSNPN and CDR2 SVGIG (reference sequence). CDR3 coding DNA: TGTGCCTGGAGAGACAGTGGCTACACTGAAGCTTTCTTT. This codes for CAWRDSGYTEAFF.

The J gene is TRBJ2-1, the V gene TRBV5-4; 7 positions agree with TRBD1. CDR3 length equals 13 residues. V was clipped by 4 bases and J by 5 bases; unmatched bases: 3. CDR1 is SGHNT and CDR2 is YYREEE in the germline V gene (reference sequence). CDR3 loop: CASSPTGDNEQFF. The CDR3 DNA follows: TGTGCCAGCAGCCCAACAGGGGACAATGAGCAGTTCTTC. The full variable domain, with the rest looked up from reference TRBV5-4 and TRBJ2-1, is ETGVTQSPTHLIKTRGQQVTLRCSSQSGHNTVSWYQQALGQGPQFIFQYYREEENGRGNFPPRFSGLQFPNYSSELNVNALELDDSALYLCASSPTGDNEQFFGPGTRLTVL.

The rearrangement uses TRBV9 and TRBJ2-7, with 7 bases that match TRBD1. With 2 bases clipped from V and 3 bases from J, the junction kept 8 bases outside the gene matches. The V gene's germline CDR1 is SGDLS and CDR2 YYNGEE. This CDR3 has 15 amino acids. CDR3 nucleotide sequence: TGTGCCAGCAGCGTGCACTACGGGACAGACTACGAGCAGTACTTC. Translated, it gives CASSVHYGTDYEQYF.

This chain connects TRBV5-1 to TRBJ1-1, with 7 bases aligning to TRBD1. Germline lookup yields CDR1 SGHRS and CDR2 YFSETQ. V lost 4 bases to trimming and J lost 1 base; unmatched junction nucleotides: 4. The length of the CDR3 is 14 residues. The CDR3 sequence is CASSPGQWNTEAFF. In nucleotides, the CDR3 is TGCGCCAGCAGCCCGGGACAGTGGAACACTGAAGCTTTCTTT.

The genes are TRBV4-1 and TRBJ2-1; TRBD2 matches at 11 bases. The length of the CDR3 is 16 residues. The germline V gene encodes CDR1 MGHRA and CDR2 YSYEKL. J lost 4 bases, V lost 1 base, and 3 bases had no gene match. The DNA of the CDR3 is TGCGCCAGCAGCCAAGTCGGGACTAGCGGTTACAATGAGCAGTTCTTC. Amino acids: CASSQVGTSGYNEQFF.

This rearrangement joins TRBV19 to TRBJ2-7, with 7 bases identical to TRBD1. This CDR3 is built from 13 residues. The V and J ends lost 6 bases and 1 base, in that order; junction bases with no gene match: 3. Germline-derived CDR1 and CDR2 are LNHDA and SQIVND (reference sequence). The CDR3 DNA follows: TGTGCCAGTAGAAGACAGGGATCCTACGAGCAGTACTTC. It translates to CASRRQGSYEQYF. The variable domain in full, with the rest retrieved from reference TRBV19 and TRBJ2-7, is DGGITQSPKYLFRKEGQNVTLSCEQNLNHDAMYWYRQDPGQGLRLIYYSQIVNDFQKGDIAEGYSVSREKKESFPLTVTSAQKNPTAFYLCASRRQGSYEQYFGPGTRLTVT.

A single count supports this clone. J is TRBJ1-5 and V is TRBV28; a possible D gene is TRBD1 (6 bases). The germline V and J ends were trimmed by 5 bases and 0 bases, with 14 bases remaining between them. This CDR3 has 16 residues. Germline CDR1 reads MDHEN; CDR2 reads SYDVKM. CDR3 DNA sequence: TGTGCCAGCAGTGGAATACAGGGTGCTAGCAATCAGCCCCAGCATTTT. Protein: CASSGIQGASNQPQHF.

This clone was seen only once. V gene TRBV29-1 combines with J gene TRBJ2-3; 7 positions agree with TRBD1. The CDR3 has 15 amino acids. J gave up 6 bases and V 0 bases, and 9 bases lay outside the gene matches. Germline CDR1 is SQVTM and CDR2 is ANQGSEA. CDR3 in DNA: TGCAGCGTTGAAGAACCGAGACAGGGCTTGGATACGCAGTATTTT. Residues: CSVEEPRQGLDTQYF.

The rearrangement joins TRBV24-1 to TRBJ2-3; TRBD1 aligns across 12 bases. The CDR3 has 16 residues. Per the germline V gene, CDR1 is KGHDR and CDR2 is SFDVKD. Losses at the gene ends were 3 bases for V and 4 bases for J; bases not matched to a gene: 4. CDR3 amino acids: CATSDPGQGASDTQYF. As DNA, the CDR3 is TGTGCCACCAGTGATCCGGGACAGGGGGCCTCAGATACGCAGTATTTT.

The chain carries TRBV2 and TRBJ2-2; TRBD1 agrees at 11 bases. Trimming at V came to 6 bases and at J to 3 bases, leaving 3 bases not matched to a gene. Germline lookup yields CDR1 SNHLY and CDR2 FYNNEI. The CDR3 covers 15 residues. CDR3 residues: CASSGQGAYTGELFF. The CDR3 DNA follows: TGTGCCAGCAGCGGACAGGGGGCGTACACCGGGGAGCTGTTTTTT. The variable domain in full, completed from reference TRBV2 and TRBJ2-2, reads EPEVTQTPSHQVTQMGQEVILRCVPISNHLYFYWYRQILGQKVEFLVSFYNNEISEKSEIFDDQFSVERPDGSNFTLKIRSTKLEDSAMYFCASSGQGAYTGELFFGEGSRLTVL.

The CDR3, as DNA: TGTGCCAGCAGCTTAGTAGGGGCAAAGAACACTGAAGCTTTCTTT. This codes for CASSLVGAKNTEAFF. V usage is TRBV7-2 and J usage is TRBJ1-1, with a possible D match to TRBD1 (5 bases). CDR3 length equals 15 residues. V was trimmed by 1 base and J by 1 base, leaving 10 bases between them. Germline CDR1 is SGHTA and CDR2 is FQGNSA.

This chain links TRBV11-2 with TRBJ1-1; 8 positions match TRBD1. Trimming at V came to 7 bases and at J to 1 base, leaving 5 bases not matched to a gene. Looked up from germline, CDR1 is SGHAT and CDR2 is FQNNGV. The CDR3 is 14 residues long. The CDR3 DNA reads TGTGCCAGCATCCAGGGGGCGGCGAACACTGAAGCTTTCTTT. Translation: CASIQGAANTEAFF.

The chain joins TRBV10-3 to TRBJ2-2; D possibly corresponds to TRBD1 (5 bases). Germline V gene sequence: CDR1 ENHRY, CDR2 SYGVKD. This CDR3 comprises 13 residues. The germline V and J ends were trimmed by 5 bases and 7 bases, with 11 bases remaining between them. CDR3 nucleotide sequence: TGTGCCATCAGTTCCCTCGGACACGGGGAGCTGTTTTTT. Translation: CAISSLGHGELFF.

This clone was observed many times. The V and J genes are TRBV6-1 and TRBJ1-1; D is perhaps TRBD1 (6 bases). V dropped 2 bases and J dropped 6 bases, with 16 bases sitting between them. Germline-derived CDR1 and CDR2 are MNHNS and SASEGT. CDR3 length: 15 residues. The DNA for the CDR3 is TGTGCCAGCAGTGAATCACAGGGTCTTTTCCCTGAAGCTTTCTTT. Translation gives CASSESQGLFPEAFF.

The chain has TRBV9 and TRBJ2-1, with 10 nucleotides matching TRBD2. From germline, CDR1 is SGDLS and CDR2 YYNGEE. With 0 bases clipped from V and 7 bases from J, the junction kept 10 bases outside the gene matches. CDR3 length: 17 residues. Here the CDR3 DNA reads TGTGCCAGCAGCGTAGAGGGTAGCGGGAGGTTTTTTAATGAGCAGTTCTTC. Amino acids: CASSVEGSGRFFNEQFF.